This TCR beta chain was profiled in a study of blood T cells in healthy people across ages. This clonotype was recorded a few times. Antigen: not known. Findings and limits, study-wide: Observed TCR beta diversity per million T cells went down as age went up. This fall followed a roughly linear course with age.

Alongside a J-beta primer mix, a sample-barcoded 5' primer served in a second PCR lasting roughly 6 to 12 cycles. Each TCR beta cDNA got a 12-nucleotide random molecular identifier. Sequencing yielded, for each sample, at least 3 million paired-end reads carrying CDR3. MiXCR was run by TCRdb on the 5' RACE reads, yielding one entry per CDR3 protein. The sample comprises approximately 780,000 distinct CDR3 sequences, about a quarter of which are singletons, and 3% rests with the top ten. Germline V gene lookup returns CDR1 MNHNS and CDR2 SASEGT. The CDR3 has 16 amino acids. V gave up 5 bases and J gave up 4 bases; unmatched junction bases: 5. These records were also assigned to another study, of T cells of mothers and their children.

The sequence came from a boy aged 5 to 17 in good health. The rearrangement uses TRBV6-1 and TRBJ2-1, with 13 bases lining up with TRBD2. The sequenced material came from blood. The CDR3 DNA sequence: TGTGCCAGCAGTCCAGGGACTAGCGGGGTATACAATGAGCAGTTCTTC. Translating it yields CASSPGTSGVYNEQFF.